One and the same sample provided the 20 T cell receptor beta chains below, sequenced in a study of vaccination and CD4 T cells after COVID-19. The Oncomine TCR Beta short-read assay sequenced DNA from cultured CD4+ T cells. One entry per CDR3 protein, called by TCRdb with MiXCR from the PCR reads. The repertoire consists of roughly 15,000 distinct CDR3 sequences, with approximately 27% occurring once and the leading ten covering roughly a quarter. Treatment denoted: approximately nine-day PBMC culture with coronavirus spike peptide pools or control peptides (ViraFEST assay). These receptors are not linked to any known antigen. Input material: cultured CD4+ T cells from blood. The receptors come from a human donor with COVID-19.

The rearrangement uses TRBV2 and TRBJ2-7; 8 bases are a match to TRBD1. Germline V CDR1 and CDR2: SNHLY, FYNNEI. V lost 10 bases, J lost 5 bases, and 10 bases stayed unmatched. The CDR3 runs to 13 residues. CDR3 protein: CATKDRALDEQYF. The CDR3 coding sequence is TGTGCCACCAAGGACAGGGCCTTGGACGAGCAGTACTTC.

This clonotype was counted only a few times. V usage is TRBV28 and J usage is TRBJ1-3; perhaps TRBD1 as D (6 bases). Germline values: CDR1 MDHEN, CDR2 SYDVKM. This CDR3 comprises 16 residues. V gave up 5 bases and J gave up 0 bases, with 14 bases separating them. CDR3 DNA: TGTGCCAGCAGTCGATCCGGGGGCAGCTCTGGAAACACCATATATTTT. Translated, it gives CASSRSGGSSGNTIYF.

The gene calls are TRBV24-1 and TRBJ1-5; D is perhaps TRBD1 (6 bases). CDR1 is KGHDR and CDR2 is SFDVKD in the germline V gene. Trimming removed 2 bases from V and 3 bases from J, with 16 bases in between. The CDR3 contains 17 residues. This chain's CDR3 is CATSDSWGGQFNQPQHF. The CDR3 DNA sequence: TGTGCCACCAGTGATTCGTGGGGGGGGCAGTTCAATCAGCCCCAGCATTTT.

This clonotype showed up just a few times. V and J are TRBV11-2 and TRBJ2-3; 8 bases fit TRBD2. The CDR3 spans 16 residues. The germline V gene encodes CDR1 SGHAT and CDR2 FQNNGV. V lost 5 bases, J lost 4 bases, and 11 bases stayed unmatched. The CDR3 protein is CASSPDRGGAADTQYF. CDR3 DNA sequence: TGTGCCAGCAGCCCCGACCGGGGGGGAGCTGCAGATACGCAGTATTTT.

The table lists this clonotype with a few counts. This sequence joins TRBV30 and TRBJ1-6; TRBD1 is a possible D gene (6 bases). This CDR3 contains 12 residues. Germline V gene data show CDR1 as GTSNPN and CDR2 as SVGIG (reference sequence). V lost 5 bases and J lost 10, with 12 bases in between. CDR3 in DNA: TGTGCCTGGCGGGGGGCGCGATCACCCCTCCACTTT. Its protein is CAWRGARSPLHF.

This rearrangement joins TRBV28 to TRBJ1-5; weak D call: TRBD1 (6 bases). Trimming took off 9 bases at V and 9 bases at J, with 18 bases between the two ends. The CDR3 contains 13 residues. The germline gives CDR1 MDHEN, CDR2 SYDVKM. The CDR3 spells CASGGGQVGPQHF. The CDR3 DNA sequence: TGTGCCAGTGGGGGGGGGCAGGTAGGGCCCCAGCATTTT. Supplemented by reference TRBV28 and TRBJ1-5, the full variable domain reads DVKVTQSSRYLVKRTGEKVFLECVQDMDHENMFWYRQDPGLGLRLIYFSYDVKMKEKGDIPEGYSVSREKKERFSLILESASTNQTSMYLCASGGGQVGPQHFGDGTRLSIL.

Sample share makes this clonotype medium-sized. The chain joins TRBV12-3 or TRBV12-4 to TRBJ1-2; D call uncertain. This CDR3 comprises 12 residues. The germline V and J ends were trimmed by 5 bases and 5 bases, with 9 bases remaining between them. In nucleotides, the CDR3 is TGTGCCAGCAGTGGTGCGGTTTATGGCTACACCTTC. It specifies CASSGAVYGYTF.

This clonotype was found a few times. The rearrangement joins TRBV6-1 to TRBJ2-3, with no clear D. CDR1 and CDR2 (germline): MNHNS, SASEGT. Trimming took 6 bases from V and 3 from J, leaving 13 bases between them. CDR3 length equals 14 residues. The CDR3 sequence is CASRGSRKTDTQYF. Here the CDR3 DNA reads TGTGCCAGCAGGGGGTCCCGGAAGACAGATACGCAGTATTTT.

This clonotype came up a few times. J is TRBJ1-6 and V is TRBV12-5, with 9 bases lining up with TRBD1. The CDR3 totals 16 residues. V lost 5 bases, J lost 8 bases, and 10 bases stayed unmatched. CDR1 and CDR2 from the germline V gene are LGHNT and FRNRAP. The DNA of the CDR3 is TGTGCTAGTGGTGAGAAGCTCCGGGACAGGGATTCACCCCTCCACTTT. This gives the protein CASGEKLRDRDSPLHF. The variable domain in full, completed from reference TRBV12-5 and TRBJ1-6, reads DARVTQTPRHKVTEMGQEVTMRCQPILGHNTVFWYRQTMMQGLELLAYFRNRAPLDDSGMPKDRFSAEMPDATLATLKIQPSEPRDSAVYFCASGEKLRDRDSPLHFGNGTRLTVT.

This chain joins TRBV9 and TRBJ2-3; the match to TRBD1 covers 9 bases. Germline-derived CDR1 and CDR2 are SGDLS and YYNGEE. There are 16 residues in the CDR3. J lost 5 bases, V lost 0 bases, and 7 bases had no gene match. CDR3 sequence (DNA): TGTGCCAGCAGCGTAGCATCAACAGGGGGCCAAGATACGCAGTATTTT. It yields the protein CASSVASTGGQDTQYF. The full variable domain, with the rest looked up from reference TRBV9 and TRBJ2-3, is DSGVTQTPKHLITATGQRVTLRCSPRSGDLSVYWYQQSLDQGLQFLIQYYNGEERAKGNILERFSAQQFPDLHSELNLSSLELGDSALYFCASSVASTGGQDTQYFGPGTRLTVL.

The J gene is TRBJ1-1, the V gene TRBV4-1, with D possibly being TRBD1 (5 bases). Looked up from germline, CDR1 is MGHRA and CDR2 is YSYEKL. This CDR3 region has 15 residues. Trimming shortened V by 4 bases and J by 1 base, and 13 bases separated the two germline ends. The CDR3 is CASSPDSQGNTEAFF. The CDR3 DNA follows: TGCGCCAGCAGCCCCGATAGCCAGGGGAACACTGAAGCTTTCTTT.

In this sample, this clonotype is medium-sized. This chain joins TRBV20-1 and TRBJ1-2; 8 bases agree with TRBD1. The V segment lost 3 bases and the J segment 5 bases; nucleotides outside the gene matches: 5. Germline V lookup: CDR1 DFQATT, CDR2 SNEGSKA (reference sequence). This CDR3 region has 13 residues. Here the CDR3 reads CSASLGQGYGYTF. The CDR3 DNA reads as TGCAGTGCTAGCTTAGGACAGGGATATGGCTACACCTTC.

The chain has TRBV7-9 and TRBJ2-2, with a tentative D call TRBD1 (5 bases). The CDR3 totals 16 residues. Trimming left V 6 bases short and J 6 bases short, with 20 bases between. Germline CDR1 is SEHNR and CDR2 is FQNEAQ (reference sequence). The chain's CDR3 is CASSPTQAAYAGELFF. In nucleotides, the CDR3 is TGTGCCAGCAGTCCAACACAGGCGGCCTACGCCGGGGAGCTGTTTTTT.

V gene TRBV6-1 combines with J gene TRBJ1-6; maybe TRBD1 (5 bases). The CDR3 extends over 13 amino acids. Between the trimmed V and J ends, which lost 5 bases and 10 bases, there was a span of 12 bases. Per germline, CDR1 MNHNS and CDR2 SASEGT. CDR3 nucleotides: TGTGCCAGCAGTACCCGTGGGGGATCACCCCTCCACTTT. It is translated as CASSTRGGSPLHF.

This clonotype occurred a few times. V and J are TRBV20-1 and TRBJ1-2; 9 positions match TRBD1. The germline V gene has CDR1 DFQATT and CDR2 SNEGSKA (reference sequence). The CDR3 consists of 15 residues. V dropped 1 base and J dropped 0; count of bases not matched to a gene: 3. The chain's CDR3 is CSARGGQGSNYGYTF. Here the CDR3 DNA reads TGCAGTGCTAGAGGTGGACAGGGGTCTAACTATGGCTACACCTTC.

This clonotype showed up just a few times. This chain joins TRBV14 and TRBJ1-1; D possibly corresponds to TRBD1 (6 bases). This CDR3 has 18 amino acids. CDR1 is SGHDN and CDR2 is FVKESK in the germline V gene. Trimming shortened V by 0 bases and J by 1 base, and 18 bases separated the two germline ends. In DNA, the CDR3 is TGTGCCAGCAGCCAAGAGTCTGGGACACCGAGGGGGAACACTGAAGCTTTCTTT. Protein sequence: CASSQESGTPRGNTEAFF.

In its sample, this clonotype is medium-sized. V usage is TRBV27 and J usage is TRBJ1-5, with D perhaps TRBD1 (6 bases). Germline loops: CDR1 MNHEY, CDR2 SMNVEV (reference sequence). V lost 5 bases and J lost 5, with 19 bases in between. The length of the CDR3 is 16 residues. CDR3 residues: CASSAWGTRGHQPQHF. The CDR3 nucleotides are TGTGCCAGCAGTGCATGGGGGACACGTGGACATCAGCCCCAGCATTTT.

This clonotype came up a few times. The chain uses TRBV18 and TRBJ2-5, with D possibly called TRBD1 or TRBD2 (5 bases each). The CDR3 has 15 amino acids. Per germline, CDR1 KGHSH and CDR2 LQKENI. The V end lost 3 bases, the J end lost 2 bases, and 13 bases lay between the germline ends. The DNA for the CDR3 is TGTGCCAGCTCACCCCGTGGGGGTATACAAGAGACCCAGTACTTC. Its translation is CASSPRGGIQETQYF.

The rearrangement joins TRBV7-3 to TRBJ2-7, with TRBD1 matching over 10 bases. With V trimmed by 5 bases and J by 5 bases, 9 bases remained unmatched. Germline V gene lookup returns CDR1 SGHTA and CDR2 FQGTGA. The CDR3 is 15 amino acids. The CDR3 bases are TGTGCCAGCAGCCCGGGACAGGGGCAGGACCACGAGCAGTACTTC. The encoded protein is CASSPGQGQDHEQYF.

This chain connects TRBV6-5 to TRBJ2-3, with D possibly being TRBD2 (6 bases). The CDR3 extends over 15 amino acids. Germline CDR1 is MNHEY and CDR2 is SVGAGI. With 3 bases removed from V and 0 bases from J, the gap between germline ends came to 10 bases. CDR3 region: CASSYTSLSTDTQYF. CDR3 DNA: TGTGCCAGCAGTTATACTAGCCTCAGCACAGATACGCAGTATTTT.